This T cell receptor beta chain was captured in a study of OX40 agonist ivuxolimab in advanced cancers. General observations from the study: There were, on average, more expanded clones in CD8+ T cells than in CD4+.

The length of the CDR3 is 16 residues. The germline V gene has CDR1 MGHRA and CDR2 YSYEKL. V was clipped by 3 bases and J by 4 bases; unmatched bases: 8. About this clone itself: Its specificity is not known.

Only in-frame clones appear in the TCRdb table, and some are missing; sequencing was by immunoSEQ multiplex PCR. The sample consists of 55,000 to 70,000 clones, over 70% of them appearing once. J is TRBJ1-5 and V is TRBV4-1; 8 nucleotides agree with TRBD1. The sample in question was CD4+ or CD8+ T cells sorted from blood, obtained in a trial of the OX40 agonist ivuxolimab. The sequence was collected from an adult with an advanced solid tumor such as melanoma, head and neck, liver or kidney cancer. The chain's CDR3 is CASSHLRQGRNQPQHF. The CDR3 DNA is TGCGCCAGCAGCCACCTTAGACAGGGGAGGAATCAGCCCCAGCATTTT.